Shown below are 18 T cell receptor beta chains from a single sample sequenced in a study of blood T cell repertoires in COVID-19. Libraries were prepared by immunoSEQ multiplex PCR; TCRdb keeps only in-frame clonotypes and omits some of them. The sample holds fewer than 150,000 clones; about nine tenths are singletons and the top ten take 7.7%. The sequencing input was peripheral blood. The receptors here all came from a human donor in a cohort sampled during active COVID-19.

The V and J genes are TRBV2 and TRBJ2-2, with D maybe TRBD2 (6 bases). The V end lost 6 bases, the J end lost 6 bases, and 17 bases lay between the germline ends. Germline assignment: CDR1 SNHLY and CDR2 FYNNEI. This CDR3 comprises 15 residues. In nucleotides, the CDR3 is TGTGCCAGCAGGCTCCGGGAGTCAACTTCCGGGGAGCTGTTTTTT. Its protein is CASRLRESTSGELFF.

J is TRBJ2-2 and V is TRBV10-3; D not resolved. Trimming pared 4 bases from V and 0 bases from J, leaving 6 bases between. Germline V gene data show CDR1 as ENHRY and CDR2 as SYGVKD. This CDR3 is 14 amino acids long. The CDR3 protein is CAISGQANTGELFF. In nucleotides, the CDR3 is TGTGCCATCAGTGGACAAGCGAACACCGGGGAGCTGTTTTTT.

The CDR3 here is CASSLLTGSEDGYTF. CDR3 DNA: TGTGCCAGCAGCCTGCTGACAGGGTCGGAAGATGGCTACACCTTC. The V call is TRBV16, the J call TRBJ1-2; the match to TRBD1 covers 7 bases. This CDR3 is 15 amino acids long. The junction had 11 bases not matched to a gene; V was cut back by 4 bases and J by 6 bases. Germline V gene sequence: CDR1 KGHSY, CDR2 FQNENV.

CDR3 nucleotide sequence: TGTGCCAGCAGTTACTCGGGCTCTGAAGCTTTCTTT. Translating it yields CASSYSGSEAFF. The chain uses TRBV6-5 and TRBJ1-1, with D unresolved. The CDR3 is 12 residues long. V was trimmed by 0 bases and J by 6 bases, leaving 5 bases between them. The germline gives CDR1 MNHEY, CDR2 SVGAGI.

A single count supports this clone. This sequence joins TRBV7-2 and TRBJ2-2; D is unresolved. Trimming pared 2 bases from V and 5 bases from J, leaving 6 bases between. Germline lookup yields CDR1 SGHTA and CDR2 FQGNSA. This CDR3 spans 13 amino acids. The CDR3 sequence: CASSLLRTGELFF. The CDR3 nucleotides are TGTGCCAGCAGCTTACTGAGGACCGGGGAGCTGTTTTTT.

This sequence joins TRBV19 and TRBJ2-2; 7 bases align to TRBD2. The germline V gene encodes CDR1 LNHDA and CDR2 SQIVND (reference sequence). The ends lost 7 bases at V and 4 bases at J; junction bases unmatched: 9. The CDR3 covers 15 residues. CDR3 coding DNA: TGTGCCAGTATTAGACAGCGGGGCGCCACCGGGGAGCTGTTTTTT. Residues: CASIRQRGATGELFF.

This chain connects TRBV4-2 to TRBJ2-6, with 9 bases lining up with TRBD1. Germline CDR1 reads LGHNA; CDR2 reads YNFKEQ. The CDR3 extends over 18 amino acids. Trimming at V came to 0 bases and at J to 4 bases, leaving 7 bases not matched to a gene. CDR3 amino acids: CASSQDRDRESGANVLTF. The CDR3 DNA reads TGTGCCAGCAGCCAAGATAGGGACAGGGAGTCAGGGGCCAACGTCCTGACTTTC.

V usage is TRBV19 and J usage is TRBJ1-3; D is ambiguous. The ends were cut back, 7 bases at V and 1 base at J, with 11 bases in the middle. This CDR3 region has 14 residues. Looked up from germline, CDR1 is LNHDA and CDR2 is SQIVND (reference sequence). The CDR3 coding sequence is TGTGCCAGTAATCAGTATCAGTCTGGAAACACCATATATTTT. Protein: CASNQYQSGNTIYF.

There are a few counts of this clone. CDR3 amino acids: CASSGTGFYEQYF. CDR3 nucleotide sequence: TGTGCCAGCAGTGGGACAGGTTTCTACGAGCAGTACTTC. This rearrangement joins TRBV27 to TRBJ2-7; 8 bases map to TRBD1. Losses at the gene ends were 5 bases for V and 3 bases for J; bases not matched to a gene: 3. CDR3 length equals 13 residues. The germline CDR1 and CDR2 sequences are MNHEY and SMNVEV (reference sequence).

The chain links TRBV29-1 to TRBJ2-7; TRBD1 aligns across 10 bases. Germline lookup yields CDR1 SQVTM and CDR2 ANQGSEA. Unmatched junction bases numbered 3, after V lost 7 bases and J lost 3 bases. This CDR3 has 12 amino acids. CDR3 protein: CSAGTGDYEQYF. CDR3 DNA: TGCAGCGCCGGGACAGGGGACTACGAGCAGTACTTC.

V is TRBV24-1 and J is TRBJ1-4, with TRBD1 matching over 9 bases. Germline CDR1 KGHDR, CDR2 SFDVKD. V was pared by 5 bases and J by 6 bases, with 6 bases of the junction left unmatched. There are 15 residues in the CDR3. The CDR3 nucleotides read TGTGCCACCAGTGGCGGACAGGGGTTGGATGAAAAACTGTTTTTT. Amino acid sequence: CATSGGQGLDEKLFF.

The rearrangement links TRBV5-1 to TRBJ1-4; TRBD1 might be the D (5 bases). The germline V gene encodes CDR1 SGHRS and CDR2 YFSETQ. V was pared by 4 bases and J by 8 bases, with 12 bases between. The CDR3 sequence is 13 residues long. The chain's CDR3 is CASSRDSSEKLFF. CDR3 bases: TGCGCCAGCAGCAGAGACAGTAGCGAAAAACTGTTTTTT.

This rearrangement joins TRBV7-8 to TRBJ2-7; D is unclear. CDR3 size: 12 residues. Trimming cost V 2 bases and J 2 bases, with 4 bases left between them. The germline gives CDR1 SGHVS, CDR2 FQNEAQ. The CDR3 DNA reads TGTGCCAGCAGCTTACCCGCCTACGAGCAGTACTTC. This sequence encodes CASSLPAYEQYF.

The chain employs TRBV11-3 and TRBJ2-7; 7 nucleotides match TRBD2. CDR1 is SGHNT, CDR2 YENEEA, per germline. This CDR3 comprises 15 residues. V shed 5 bases and J 3 bases; nucleotides not matched to a gene: 10. The CDR3 reads CASSSPGTTNYEQYF. DNA of the CDR3: TGTGCCAGCAGCAGCCCTGGGACTACTAACTACGAGCAGTACTTC.

This clone was seen a single time. V gene TRBV29-1 combines with J gene TRBJ2-2, with D tentatively TRBD1 (6 bases). The length of the CDR3 is 15 residues. Trimming cost V 6 bases and J 4 bases, with 18 bases left between them. Per germline, CDR1 SQVTM and CDR2 ANQGSEA. In DNA form, the CDR3 reads TGCAGCGTAGGGCCGGGACGCAGGGGCACCGGGGAGCTGTTTTTT. Protein: CSVGPGRRGTGELFF.

The rearrangement links TRBV18 to TRBJ2-1; possible D gene TRBD1, 5 bases. Per germline, CDR1 KGHSH and CDR2 LQKENI. The length of the CDR3 is 14 residues. V lost 6 bases, J lost 0 bases, and 9 bases lay in between. In DNA, the CDR3 is TGTGCCAGCTCCTTCCAGGGCTCCTACAATGAGCAGTTCTTC. Its protein is CASSFQGSYNEQFF.

The gene calls are TRBV29-1 and TRBJ2-7; 12 nucleotides line up with TRBD1. Germline CDR1 reads SQVTM; CDR2 reads ANQGSEA. The CDR3 sequence is 13 residues long. The V gene end was trimmed by 6 bases and the J gene end by 5 bases; junction bases not matched to a gene: 5. In DNA form, the CDR3 reads TGCAGCGTGGAGGGACAGGGGGCCCACGAGCAGTACTTC. As protein: CSVEGQGAHEQYF.

V gene TRBV6-6 combines with J gene TRBJ1-5; maybe TRBD1 (5 bases). Germline V lookup: CDR1 MNHNY, CDR2 SVGAGI (reference sequence). The CDR3 has 16 amino acids. V lost 2 bases and J 0 bases, leaving 11 bases between the germline ends. The CDR3 nucleotides are TGTGCCAGCAGTTACGGGCGGGACTATAGCAATCAGCCCCAGCATTTT. Translation gives CASSYGRDYSNQPQHF.